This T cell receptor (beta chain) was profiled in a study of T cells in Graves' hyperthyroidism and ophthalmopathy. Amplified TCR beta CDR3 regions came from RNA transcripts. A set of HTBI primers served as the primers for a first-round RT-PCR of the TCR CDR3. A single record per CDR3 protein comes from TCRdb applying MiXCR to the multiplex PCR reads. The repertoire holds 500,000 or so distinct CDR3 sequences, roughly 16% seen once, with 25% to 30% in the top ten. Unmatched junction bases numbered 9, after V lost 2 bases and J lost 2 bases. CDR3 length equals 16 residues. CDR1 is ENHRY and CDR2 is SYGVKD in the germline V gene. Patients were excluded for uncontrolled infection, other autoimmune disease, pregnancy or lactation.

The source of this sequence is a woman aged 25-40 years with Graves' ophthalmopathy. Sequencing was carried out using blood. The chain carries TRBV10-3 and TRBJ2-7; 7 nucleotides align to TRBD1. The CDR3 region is CAISEPDREATYEQYF. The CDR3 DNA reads TGTGCCATCAGTGAGCCTGACAGGGAAGCGACCTACGAGCAGTACTTC.